This is a list of T cell receptor beta chains from one sample in a study of blood T cell repertoires in COVID-19. Sequenced by immunoSEQ multiplex PCR; TCRdb stores in-frame clones only, minus some. Among some 500,000 clones listed, around nine tenths were seen once. The sequenced sample consisted of PBMCs or T cells enriched from blood (not recorded which). The receptors shown here come from a woman aged 40 to 50 who had recovered from COVID-19. The CDR3 runs from the conserved cysteine through the conserved F or W. A D gene is named only where the DNA matches it firmly. Clone sizes are given selectively: once, few, many, or a class where the clone is expanded.

abundance,v_gene,j_gene,d_gene,CDR3aa,CDR3nt
.,TRBV3-1/TRBV3-2,TRBJ2-1,.,CASSPERETSQVSYNEQFF,TGTGCCAGCAGCCCCGAAAGAGAAACTAGCCAAGTCTCCTACAATGAGCAGTTCTTC
.,TRBV19,TRBJ2-5,TRBD2,CASSMGLAGLVETQYF,TGTGCCAGTAGTATGGGGCTAGCGGGACTGGTTGAGACCCAGTACTTC
.,TRBV7-9,TRBJ2-5,TRBD1,CASTTTDRLLETQYF,TGTGCCAGCACCACGACGGACAGGCTTTTGGAGACCCAGTACTTC
.,TRBV3-1/TRBV3-2,TRBJ1-2,.,CASSQAIVAGLGYGYTF,TGTGCCAGCAGCCAAGCGATAGTTGCGGGGTTAGGCTATGGCTACACCTTC
.,TRBV19,TRBJ1-2,.,CASGGRETHGYTF,TGTGCCAGTGGCGGCCGGGAGACCCATGGCTACACCTTC
.,TRBV27,TRBJ2-7,TRBD1,CASSRQGISYEQYF,TGTGCCAGCAGTCGACAGGGCATTTCCTACGAGCAGTACTTC
.,TRBV4-1,TRBJ2-7,TRBD1,CASSQQGQVAYEQYF,TGCGCCAGCAGCCAACAGGGACAGGTAGCCTACGAGCAGTACTTC
.,TRBV3-1/TRBV3-2,TRBJ1-1,.,CASSQVGGVEAFF,TGTGCCAGCAGCCAAGTGGGGGGAGTCGAAGCTTTCTTT
.,TRBV4-1,TRBJ2-7,TRBD2,CASSQVPLLNPTSGRQYEQYF,TGCGCCAGCAGCCAAGTTCCTCTCCTCAACCCAACTAGCGGGAGGCAATACGAGCAGTACTTC
.,TRBV2,TRBJ2-1,TRBD2,CASRETSGRTVYNEQFF,TGTGCCAGCAGGGAGACTAGCGGGAGGACCGTTTACAATGAGCAGTTCTTC
.,TRBV5-4,TRBJ2-7,.,CASSSYGSTYEQYF,TGTGCCAGCAGCTCTTACGGGAGCACCTACGAGCAGTACTTC
once,TRBV7-8,TRBJ2-7,.,CASSPRDKVREQYF,TGTGCCAGCAGCCCCCGGGACAAAGTACGAGAGCAGTACTTC
.,TRBV4-1,TRBJ2-1,.,CASSQETSVFVYEQFF,TGCGCCAGCAGCCAAGAGACTAGTGTTTTTGTCTATGAGCAGTTCTTC
once,TRBV2,TRBJ2-1,TRBD2,CASSGKSYNEQFF,TGTGCCAGTAGCGGGAAATCCTACAATGAGCAGTTCTTC
.,TRBV24-1,TRBJ2-3,TRBD1,CATSDSTQGASTDTQYF,TGTGCCACCAGTGATTCAACCCAGGGGGCGAGCACAGATACGCAGTATTTT
few,TRBV6-2/TRBV6-3,TRBJ2-7,TRBD2,CASSRPGLAALYEQYF,TGTGCCAGCAGTCGACCGGGACTAGCGGCACTCTACGAGCAGTACTTC
.,TRBV6-5,TRBJ1-1,TRBD1,CASRRGRNTEAFF,TGTGCCAGCAGAAGGGGGCGGAACACTGAAGCTTTCTTT
.,TRBV6-1,TRBJ1-5,.,CASSETINQPQHF,TGTGCCAGCAGTGAAACAATCAATCAGCCCCAGCATTTT
.,TRBV27,TRBJ1-2,TRBD1,CASSLTGQGAGYTF,TGTGCCAGCAGTCTAACCGGACAGGGGGCAGGCTACACCTTC
.,TRBV4-1,TRBJ1-2,TRBD1,CASSLSEGGNGYTF,TGCGCCAGCAGCCTGTCGGAAGGGGGCAACGGCTACACCTTC
.,TRBV27,TRBJ1-5,.,CASSLGYSQPQHF,TGTGCCAGCAGCTTAGGGTACAGTCAGCCCCAGCATTTT
.,TRBV11-3,TRBJ2-3,TRBD2,CASSPGTSRTDTQYF,TGTGCCAGCAGCCCCGGGACTAGCCGCACAGATACGCAGTATTTT
.,TRBV3-1/TRBV3-2,TRBJ2-5,.,CASSQVLQETQYF,TGTGCCAGCAGCCAAGTCCTTCAAGAGACCCAGTACTTC
.,TRBV9,TRBJ2-2,TRBD2,CASSVGGRARDTGELFF,TGTGCCAGCAGCGTTGGCGGGAGGGCCCGTGACACCGGGGAGCTGTTTTTT
.,TRBV25-1,TRBJ1-4,.,CASSEYWDTEKLFF,TGTGCCAGCAGTGAATATTGGGACACCGAAAAACTGTTTTTT
.,TRBV28,TRBJ1-1,.,CAISTEAFF,TGTGCCATTAGCACTGAAGCTTTCTTT
.,TRBV7-6,TRBJ1-2,.,CASSQGRSYTF,TGTGCCAGCAGCCAGGGTAGGAGCTACACCTTC
.,TRBV11-3,TRBJ2-1,.,CASSARTDYNEQFF,TGTGCCAGCAGCGCCCGAACAGATTACAATGAGCAGTTCTTC
.,TRBV6-5,TRBJ1-6,TRBD1,CASSYRGQFFSPLHF,TGTGCCAGCAGTTACCGGGGACAGTTTTTCTCACCCCTCCACTTT
.,TRBV3-1/TRBV3-2,TRBJ2-6,.,CASSPPRSPISGANVLTF,TGTGCCAGCAGCCCCCCGAGGTCACCGATCTCTGGGGCCAACGTCCTGACTTTC
.,TRBV24-1,TRBJ1-5,.,CATNKDSNQPQHF,TGTGCCACCAACAAAGATAGCAATCAGCCCCAGCATTTT
.,TRBV10-3,TRBJ2-7,TRBD1,CAISGGQATYEQYF,TGTGCCATCAGTGGGGGACAGGCGACCTACGAGCAGTACTTC
.,TRBV9,TRBJ2-7,.,CASSVAQGTSEQYF,TGTGCCAGCAGCGTAGCACAGGGCACTAGCGAGCAGTACTTC
.,TRBV5-1,TRBJ2-5,TRBD1,CASSTGTGLETQYF,TGCGCCAGCAGCACCGGGACAGGGTTAGAGACCCAGTACTTC
.,TRBV12-3/TRBV12-4,TRBJ1-1,.,CASSPRNTEAFF,TGTGCCAGCAGTCCGAGGAACACTGAAGCTTTCTTT
.,TRBV10-3,TRBJ2-3,.,CAIRANTDTQYF,TGTGCCATCAGAGCGAACACAGATACGCAGTATTTT
.,TRBV24-1,TRBJ2-3,.,CATSDFDRTDTQYF,TGTGCCACCAGTGATTTTGACAGAACAGATACGCAGTATTTT
.,TRBV6-4,TRBJ2-2,.,CASSVERHTGELFF,TGTGCCAGCAGTGTCGAGCGGCACACCGGGGAGCTGTTTTTT
.,TRBV6-5,TRBJ1-3,TRBD1,CASSYGTGQNTIYF,TGTGCCAGCAGTTACGGGACAGGGCAAAACACCATATATTTT
.,TRBV25-1,TRBJ2-6,.,CASSVQFSGANVLTF,TGTGCCAGCAGTGTACAGTTCTCTGGGGCCAACGTCCTGACTTTC
.,TRBV6-5,TRBJ2-7,TRBD2,CATLPPGGSLYEQYF,TGTGCCACCCTGCCCCCGGGCGGGAGCCTTTACGAGCAGTACTTC
.,TRBV19,TRBJ2-5,TRBD1,CASSSGTGWGIETQYF,TGTGCCAGTAGTTCGGGGACAGGGTGGGGGATAGAGACCCAGTACTTC
once,TRBV19,TRBJ1-2,.,CASSSIPGGNYGYTF,TGTGCCAGTAGTAGTATACCCGGGGGGAACTATGGCTACACCTTC
.,TRBV4-3,TRBJ1-2,TRBD1,CASSPGTGVNYGYTF,TGCGCCAGCAGCCCCGGGACAGGGGTAAACTATGGCTACACCTTC
.,TRBV5-1,TRBJ2-5,.,CASSLRVLIRDLQETQYF,TGCGCCAGCAGCTTGCGCGTTTTGATTCGGGATCTCCAAGAGACCCAGTACTTC
.,TRBV25-1,TRBJ2-2,.,CASSDLGLGGTGELFF,TGTGCCAGCAGTGATTTAGGGCTAGGGGGCACCGGGGAGCTGTTTTTT
.,TRBV7-9,TRBJ2-7,TRBD2,CASSIGLAGPYEQYF,TGTGCCAGCAGCATCGGACTAGCGGGACCCTACGAGCAGTACTTC
.,TRBV11-3,TRBJ1-1,.,CASSLSSQGHTEAFF,TGTGCCAGCAGCTTATCGTCCCAGGGGCATACTGAAGCTTTCTTT
once,TRBV24-1,TRBJ2-1,TRBD2,CATSLVRGGEQFF,TGTGCCACCAGTCTCGTGCGGGGGGGGGAGCAGTTCTTC
.,TRBV5-1,TRBJ1-2,TRBD1,CASSFYLQGSDGYTF,TGCGCCAGCAGCTTTTACCTACAGGGGTCGGATGGCTACACCTTC
.,TRBV6-1,TRBJ2-3,.,CASSGGWEIGTDTQYF,TGTGCCAGCAGTGGGGGTTGGGAGATCGGGACAGATACGCAGTATTTT
once,TRBV9,TRBJ1-1,.,CASSSGLMNTEAFF,TGTGCCAGCTCTAGTGGCTTAATGAACACTGAAGCTTTCTTT
.,TRBV7-9,TRBJ2-5,.,CASSFTPRLETQYF,TGTGCCAGCAGCTTTACCCCCCGACTTGAGACCCAGTACTTC
.,TRBV5-1,TRBJ2-3,.,CASSLDPDYDTQYF,TGCGCCAGCAGCTTGGACCCCGACTACGATACGCAGTATTTT
few,TRBV5-1,TRBJ2-3,TRBD1,CASRPRSGQGTDTQYF,TGCGCCAGCAGACCACGCTCGGGACAGGGTACAGATACGCAGTATTTT
.,TRBV27,TRBJ1-2,.,CASSPRQKTTYGYTF,TGTGCCAGCAGTCCCAGACAGAAAACGACCTATGGCTACACCTTC
.,TRBV7-2,TRBJ2-1,TRBD1,CASSDNSGTGNEQFF,TGTGCCAGCAGCGACAATTCCGGGACAGGGAATGAGCAGTTCTTC